The 28 T cell receptor beta chains reported below all come from one sample, sequenced in a study of blood T cell repertoires in COVID-19. Clones were sequenced by immunoSEQ multiplex PCR, and TCRdb holds only the in-frame ones, with some missing. The data show approximately 300,000 clones, 85% seen once. Input material: PBMCs or T cells enriched from blood (not recorded which). These TCRs come from a woman aged 25 to 45 who had been exposed to COVID-19.

This clone was recorded only once. Other nucleotide sequences in the sample specify the same CDR3. CDR3 nucleotide sequence: TGCGCCAGCAGCTTGGCAGGGGTTTCCACAGATACGCAGTATTTT. Its translation is CASSLAGVSTDTQYF. The chain uses TRBV5-1 and TRBJ2-3, with a tentative D call TRBD1 (6 bases). V was shortened by 0 bases and J by 2 bases, with 10 bases between the two germline ends. The CDR3 consists of 15 residues. Germline CDR1 reads SGHRS; CDR2 reads YFSETQ.

This chain links TRBV11-1 with TRBJ1-1; D is unresolved. Between the trimmed V and J ends, which lost 8 bases and 0 bases, there was a span of 10 bases. Germline assignment: CDR1 SGHAT and CDR2 FQDESV (reference sequence). The CDR3 runs to 13 residues. CDR3 region: CASHGQLNTEAFF. For the CDR3, the DNA is TGTGCCAGCCATGGGCAACTGAACACTGAAGCTTTCTTT.

This clone came up a few times. The chain joins TRBV19 to TRBJ1-6; the D gene is possibly TRBD1 (5 bases). The CDR3 sequence is 13 residues long. Germline CDR1 LNHDA, CDR2 SQIVND (reference sequence). V lost 4 bases and J lost 10, with 11 bases in between. The CDR3 nucleotides are TGTGCCAGTAGTAGTGGGGGGGAATCACCCCTCCACTTT. The encoded protein is CASSSGGESPLHF.

The chain uses TRBV4-1 and TRBJ2-7, with D tentatively TRBD1 (6 bases). Germline V lookup: CDR1 MGHRA, CDR2 YSYEKL. The CDR3 has 12 amino acids. The V end lost 4 bases, the J end lost 3 bases, and 7 bases lay between the germline ends. The CDR3 region has the DNA TGCGCCAGCAGCCCACAGGGCTACGAGCAGTACTTC. It translates to CASSPQGYEQYF.

The rearrangement uses TRBV29-1 and TRBJ1-1, with D possibly matching TRBD1 (5 bases). The germline V gene encodes CDR1 SQVTM and CDR2 ANQGSEA. V lost 7 bases and J lost 1, with 16 bases in between. The CDR3 is 14 residues long. The CDR3 sequence: CSAYQGQGNTEAFF. As DNA, the CDR3 is TGCAGCGCCTACCAAGGACAAGGGAACACTGAAGCTTTCTTT. Filled out from reference TRBV29-1 and TRBJ1-1, the complete variable domain reads SAVISQKPSRDICQRGTSLTIQCQVDSQVTMMFWYRQQPGQSLTLIATANQGSEATYESGFVIDKFPISRPNLTFSTLTVSNMSPEDSSIYLCSAYQGQGNTEAFFGQGTRLTVV.

This clone was seen only once. This chain uses TRBV6-5 with TRBJ2-7, with 9 bases fitting TRBD1. This CDR3 has 15 residues. J gave up 2 bases and V 2 bases, and 4 bases lay outside the gene matches. Per germline, CDR1 MNHEY and CDR2 SVGAGI. Here the CDR3 DNA reads TGTGCCAGCAGTTACACTGGACAGGGGCCCTACGAGCAGTACTTC. Encoded protein: CASSYTGQGPYEQYF.

This chain uses TRBV11-2 with TRBJ2-3; 10 nucleotides align to TRBD2. Looked up from germline, CDR1 is SGHAT and CDR2 is FQNNGV. With V trimmed by 0 bases and J by 11 bases, 11 bases remained unmatched. The CDR3 covers 16 residues. Here the CDR3 reads CASSLDPSGRARGQYF. CDR3 DNA sequence: TGTGCCAGCAGCTTAGATCCCAGCGGGAGGGCCCGGGGGCAGTATTTT. Combining the CDR3 with reference TRBV11-2 and TRBJ2-3 gives the whole variable domain EAGVAQSPRYKIIEKRQSVAFWCNPISGHATLYWYQQILGQGPKLLIQFQNNGVVDDSQLPKDRFSAERLKGVDSTLKIQPAKLEDSAVYLCASSLDPSGRARGQYFGPGTRLTVL.

This sequence joins TRBV12-5 and TRBJ1-2, with D possibly being TRBD1 (6 bases). This CDR3 has 14 amino acids. Germline CDR1 and CDR2: LGHNT and FRNRAP. With 4 bases removed from V and 2 bases from J, the gap between germline ends came to 11 bases. CDR3 sequence: CASGSGGGNYGYTF. The CDR3 nucleotides are TGTGCTAGTGGTTCCGGCGGGGGCAACTATGGCTACACCTTC.

The chain couples TRBV7-9 to TRBJ1-2; perhaps TRBD1 as D (6 bases). Per germline, CDR1 SEHNR and CDR2 FQNEAQ (reference sequence). The CDR3 extends over 14 amino acids. V gave up 6 bases and J gave up 2 bases, with 13 bases separating them. CDR3 bases: TGTGCCAGCAGGTCACAGGGTTCAAACTATGGCTACACCTTC. This gives the protein CASRSQGSNYGYTF.

The V gene is TRBV28, the J gene TRBJ2-3, with D perhaps TRBD2 (6 bases). Germline CDR1 MDHEN, CDR2 SYDVKM. Trimming shortened V by 5 bases and J by 5 bases, and 14 bases separated the two germline ends. This CDR3 is built from 14 residues. The CDR3 DNA is TGTGCCAGCAGTCTACCTAGGACTAAAGATACGCAGTATTTT. This codes for CASSLPRTKDTQYF. Together with reference TRBV28 and TRBJ2-3, the CDR3 gives the full variable domain: DVKVTQSSRYLVKRTGEKVFLECVQDMDHENMFWYRQDPGLGLRLIYFSYDVKMKEKGDIPEGYSVSREKKERFSLILESASTNQTSMYLCASSLPRTKDTQYFGPGTRLTVL.

V and J are TRBV2 and TRBJ2-1; 8 nucleotides agree with TRBD1. The trim removed 4 bases at V and 10 bases at J, leaving 12 bases unmatched. Germline loops: CDR1 SNHLY, CDR2 FYNNEI. The CDR3 is 15 amino acids. CDR3 region: CASSVSQGAIGEQFF. The CDR3 nucleotides are TGTGCCAGCAGTGTGTCGCAGGGGGCAATAGGGGAGCAGTTCTTC.

The gene calls are TRBV7-6 and TRBJ1-1; D possibly corresponds to TRBD1 (5 bases). V lost 1 base, J lost 3 bases, and 6 bases lay in between. Germline CDR1 SGHVS, CDR2 FNYEAQ. CDR3 length: 13 residues. The CDR3 protein is CASSLDRYTEAFF. For the CDR3, the DNA is TGTGCCAGCAGCTTAGACAGGTACACTGAAGCTTTCTTT.

The chain links TRBV4-2 to TRBJ2-5; a possible D gene is TRBD2 (6 bases). Germline V gene data show CDR1 as LGHNA and CDR2 as YNFKEQ. The CDR3 has 14 amino acids. V gave up 1 base and J gave up 5 bases, with 11 bases separating them. CDR3 bases: TGTGCCAGCAGCCAAGTAGGAGGGTTCGAGACCCAGTACTTC. This sequence encodes CASSQVGGFETQYF.

The rearrangement links TRBV5-1 to TRBJ2-1, with 11 bases that match TRBD2. The length of the CDR3 is 16 residues. J gave up 1 base and V 4 bases, and 4 bases lay outside the gene matches. Germline CDR1 and CDR2: SGHRS and YFSETQ. CDR3 nucleotide sequence: TGCGCCAGCAGCCGTAGCGGGGGGGAATCCTACAATGAGCAGTTCTTC. Protein sequence: CASSRSGGESYNEQFF. Using reference TRBV5-1 and TRBJ2-1 for the parts outside the CDR3, the full variable domain is KAGVTQTPRYLIKTRGQQVTLSCSPISGHRSVSWYQQTPGQGLQFLFEYFSETQRNKGNFPGRFSGRQFSNSRSEMNVSTLELGDSALYLCASSRSGGESYNEQFFGPGTRLTVL.

This chain links TRBV30 with TRBJ2-5; possible D gene TRBD2, 6 bases. The CDR3 has 14 amino acids. Trimming cost V 4 bases and J 9 bases, with 21 bases left between them. CDR1 is GTSNPN and CDR2 is SVGIG in the germline V gene (reference sequence). In DNA, the CDR3 is TGTGCCTGGAACCTAGAAAGGCTACGCGGGGCCCAGTACTTC. Amino acid sequence: CAWNLERLRGAQYF.

V usage is TRBV9 and J usage is TRBJ2-5, with 14 nucleotides matching TRBD2. The germline V gene encodes CDR1 SGDLS and CDR2 YYNGEE. This CDR3 is built from 17 residues. J gave up 3 bases and V 3 bases, and 7 bases lay outside the gene matches. DNA for the CDR3: TGTGCCAGCAGCGGGGGACTAGCGGGGGTTGAGGAAGAGACCCAGTACTTC. It codes for CASSGGLAGVEEETQYF.

This rearrangement joins TRBV7-9 to TRBJ1-1, with TRBD1 matching 9 bases. Looked up from germline, CDR1 is SEHNR and CDR2 is FQNEAQ (reference sequence). This CDR3 has 14 residues. The V and J ends lost 5 bases and 5 bases, in that order; junction bases with no gene match: 6. CDR3: CASSTQGARTEAFF. The CDR3 bases are TGTGCCAGCAGCACACAGGGGGCGAGGACTGAAGCTTTCTTT. Full variable domain (remainder filled in from reference TRBV7-9 and TRBJ1-1): DTGVSQNPRHKITKRGQNVTFRCDPISEHNRLYWYRQTLGQGPEFLTYFQNEAQLEKSRLLSDRFSAERPKGSFSTLEIQRTEQGDSAMYLCASSTQGARTEAFFGQGTRLTVV.

J is TRBJ1-4 and V is TRBV28, with 9 bases that match TRBD1. The ends lost 6 bases at V and 7 bases at J; junction bases unmatched: 9. This CDR3 region has 15 residues. Germline-derived CDR1 and CDR2 are MDHEN and SYDVKM. In DNA form, the CDR3 reads TGTGCCAGCAGAAAACAGGGGGCGGTGAGTGAAAAACTGTTTTTT. Its protein is CASRKQGAVSEKLFF. The complete variable domain, with remaining parts taken from reference TRBV28 and TRBJ1-4, reads DVKVTQSSRYLVKRTGEKVFLECVQDMDHENMFWYRQDPGLGLRLIYFSYDVKMKEKGDIPEGYSVSREKKERFSLILESASTNQTSMYLCASRKQGAVSEKLFFGSGTQLSVL.

The DNA for the CDR3 is TGTGCCAGCAGCTCTACAGAACGGTCGGTCGATGGCTACACCTTC. Translating gives CASSSTERSVDGYTF. The V call is TRBV7-8, the J call TRBJ1-2; D remains unclear. Germline CDR1 is SGHVS and CDR2 is FQNEAQ. Trimming stripped 4 bases from V and 6 bases from J, with 18 bases between. The CDR3 has 15 residues.

The genes are TRBV7-2 and TRBJ2-1; 7 bases are shared with TRBD1. Germline trimming cut 3 bases from V and 0 bases from J; bases unmatched to any gene: 2. Germline loops: CDR1 SGHTA, CDR2 FQGNSA. The CDR3 covers 15 residues. The CDR3 sequence: CASSFRDSSYNEQFF. The CDR3, as DNA: TGTGCCAGCAGCTTTAGGGACAGCTCCTACAATGAGCAGTTCTTC.

In the case of this clone: The sample holds other DNA sequences that translate to the same CDR3. This sequence joins TRBV28 and TRBJ1-2, with 7 bases aligning to TRBD1. The CDR3 totals 12 residues. V lost 5 bases to trimming and J lost 7 bases; unmatched junction nucleotides: 4. Germline CDR1 reads MDHEN; CDR2 reads SYDVKM. The CDR3 coding sequence is TGTGCCAGCAGTCTTCAGGGGGGTGGCTACACCTTC. Its protein is CASSLQGGGYTF.

V and J are TRBV6-5 and TRBJ1-1; D not certain. CDR3 length: 15 amino acids. The germline V gene has CDR1 MNHEY and CDR2 SVGAGI. V gave up 0 bases and J gave up 0 bases, with 8 bases separating them. The CDR3 spells CASSYSPTMNTEAFF. As DNA, the CDR3 is TGTGCCAGCAGTTACTCTCCGACTATGAACACTGAAGCTTTCTTT.

This sequence joins TRBV3-1 (or the pseudogene TRBV3-2) and TRBJ1-2; D might be TRBD1 (5 bases). There are 15 residues in the CDR3. Germline lookup yields CDR1 LGHDT and CDR2 YNNKEL (reference sequence). V dropped 0 bases and J dropped 0 bases, with 8 bases sitting between them. The CDR3 loop reads CASSQEDTPNYGYTF. CDR3 DNA sequence: TGTGCCAGCAGCCAAGAGGACACCCCTAACTATGGCTACACCTTC.

V usage is TRBV4-3 and J usage is TRBJ1-4; TRBD1 matches 9 bases. CDR1 is LGHNA, CDR2 YSLEER, per germline. The J segment lost 6 bases and the V segment lost 1 base, leaving 3 bases of the junction unmatched. The CDR3 length is 15 residues. In DNA form, the CDR3 reads TGCGCCAGCAGCCAAGCGGACAGGGGCGATGAAAAACTGTTTTTT. As protein: CASSQADRGDEKLFF.

This clone was observed a few times. The chain carries TRBV7-9 and TRBJ2-2; D not resolved. The CDR3 length is 14 residues. V lost 1 base and J 3 bases, leaving 6 bases between the germline ends. The germline V gene encodes CDR1 SEHNR and CDR2 FQNEAQ (reference sequence). The chain's CDR3 is CASSLVTYTGELFF. The CDR3 DNA is TGTGCCAGCAGCTTAGTCACATACACCGGGGAGCTGTTTTTT.

The rearrangement uses TRBV6-5 and TRBJ1-3; the match to TRBD1 covers 7 bases. J lost 4 bases, V lost 7 bases, and 7 bases had no gene match. CDR1 and CDR2 from the germline V gene are MNHEY and SVGAGI. The CDR3 has 14 amino acids. CDR3 sequence (DNA): TGTGCCAGCATTCTACAGGGGACCGGAAACACCATATATTTT. This encodes CASILQGTGNTIYF.

This clone appeared a few times. This CDR3 is CASSVTGVTYEQYF. CDR3 DNA: TGTGCCAGCAGTGTCACAGGGGTCACCTACGAGCAGTACTTC. The V gene is TRBV2, the J gene TRBJ2-7; TRBD1 matches 7 bases. V was pared by 4 bases and J by 2 bases, with 5 bases of the junction left unmatched. CDR1 is SNHLY and CDR2 is FYNNEI in the germline V gene. The CDR3 has 14 residues.

This sequence joins TRBV10-1 and TRBJ2-2, with TRBD1 identical over 10 bases. This CDR3 is 15 amino acids long. Per germline, CDR1 WNHNN and CDR2 SYGVQD (reference sequence). V shed 6 bases and J 8 bases; nucleotides not matched to a gene: 9. The CDR3 DNA follows: TGCGCCAGCAGCCCCGGGACAGGGGCTGTGGGGGAGCTGTTTTTT. The encoded protein is CASSPGTGAVGELFF.